The 26 T cell receptor beta chains listed next were all sequenced from one sample in a study of T cell clonality in common variable immunodeficiency. The table came from immunoSEQ multiplex PCR; TCRdb's copy has only in-frame clones and leaves some out. Sampling found around 24,000 clones, none seen once. Findings of the study overall: In common variable immunodeficiency, TCR beta chains reportedly carried fewer deletions and N-nucleotide insertions.

Their antigens are not known. Sequenced material: peripheral blood mononuclear cells. The receptors were sampled from a human donor with common variable immunodeficiency.

This clone appeared many times. The CDR3 is CAWSFKGGAQETQYF. CDR3 DNA (partial): TGTGCCTGGAGTTTTAAGGGGGGGGCACAAGAGACC. This chain uses TRBV30 with TRBJ2-5; maybe TRBD2 (7 bases). Read data end 3 residues before the CDR3 end; the end is taken from the germline J gene. The germline V and J ends were trimmed by 2 bases and 2 bases, with 15 bases remaining between them. This CDR3 has 15 amino acids. Germline V lookup: CDR1 GTSNPN, CDR2 SVGIG (reference sequence).

This clone was observed at least ten times. The CDR3 is cut off 3 residues early in the read; its end comes from the germline J gene. The J gene is TRBJ2-5, the V gene TRBV6-2 or TRBV6-3, with D uncertain. The V end was cut by 6 bases, the J end by 2 bases, with 4 bases between. CDR3 length: 11 residues. The germline V gene encodes CDR1 MNHEY and CDR2 SVGEGT. The DNA read from the CDR3 is TGTGCCAGCAGCAAACAAGAGACC. Protein product: CASSKQET. The full-length CDR3 reads as CASSKQETQYF.

This clone was found many times. The CDR3 extends 3 residues past the end of the read, so its final part is completed from the germline J gene. The chain joins TRBV7-9 to TRBJ2-3, with D hard to call. The length of the CDR3 is 13 residues. The ends were cut back, 1 base at V and 5 bases at J, with 7 bases in the middle. Germline CDR1 is SEHNR and CDR2 is FQNEAQ (reference sequence). The covered CDR3 bases are TGTGCCAGCAGCTTAGATGGCGGAGATACG. Encoded protein: CASSLDGGDT. Given in full, the CDR3 is CASSLDGGDTQYF.

This clone was detected many times. The observed sequence ends 3 residues before the CDR3 terminus, with the missing tail filled in from the germline J gene. V is TRBV19 and J is TRBJ2-5, with 11 bases matching TRBD2. Per the germline V gene, CDR1 is LNHDA and CDR2 is SQIVND (reference sequence). V lost 5 bases and J lost 4; bases outside the gene matches: 6. The CDR3 is 15 residues long. The covered CDR3 bases are TGTGCCAGTAGTCAGCTAGCGGGGGGACGAGAGACC. Translating gives CASSQLAGGRET. The full CDR3 sequence reads CASSQLAGGRETQYF.

This clone was recorded many times. The CDR3 goes on 3 residues after the read ends, and that part is filled in from the germline J gene. The rearrangement uses TRBV7-9 and TRBJ1-2; TRBD1 agrees at 7 bases. J was trimmed by 3 bases and V by 8 bases; bases with no gene match: 9. There are 14 residues in the CDR3. Germline CDR1 reads SEHNR; CDR2 reads FQNEAQ (reference sequence). Here the CDR3 reads CASLRGTADYGYTF. The part of the CDR3 DNA that was read is TGTGCCAGCCTTCGAGGGACAGCCGACTATGGC.

This clone was counted at least ten times. The CDR3 is CASSPGTNTEAFF. Partial CDR3 DNA: TGTGCCAGCTCACCGGGGACTAACACTGAA. The chain combines TRBV18 with TRBJ1-1; possible D gene TRBD1, 5 bases. The missing CDR3 end, 3 residues past where the read stops, is filled in from the germline J gene. This CDR3 comprises 13 residues. V shed 3 bases and J shed 2 bases, with 7 bases lying between them. Germline loops: CDR1 KGHSH, CDR2 LQKENI.

This clone is labeled as medium-sized (0.01 to 0.1%). Read coverage stops 3 residues before the CDR3 terminus; the germline J gene supplies the remainder. V usage is TRBV24-1 and J usage is TRBJ2-1, with TRBD1 matching over 9 bases. Trimming cost V 0 bases and J 2 bases; bases outside gene matches: 7. There are 18 residues in the CDR3. Germline values: CDR1 KGHDR, CDR2 SFDVKD. The covered CDR3 bases are TGTGCCACCAGTGATTTGCGGACCGGACAGGGGACCTACAATGAG. It codes for CATSDLRTGQGTYNE. The whole CDR3 protein reads CATSDLRTGQGTYNEQFF.

This clone has ten or more counts. The CDR3 end is not reached by the read, which stops 3 residues before it; the germline J gene fills it in. The chain couples TRBV19 to TRBJ2-4; D gene ambiguous. The V gene's germline CDR1 is LNHDA and CDR2 SQIVND (reference sequence). V lost 5 bases, J lost 1 base, and 12 bases lay in between. This CDR3 comprises 15 residues. CDR3 protein: CASSSPRWAKNIQYF. Partial CDR3 DNA: TGTGCCAGTAGTTCCCCTAGGTGGGCCAAAAACATT.

This clone has ten or more counts. The sequenced fragment ends 3 residues before the CDR3 boundary, so the rest is inferred from the germline J gene. The chain recombines TRBV20-1 with TRBJ2-3; D is uncertain. From germline, CDR1 is DFQATT and CDR2 SNEGSKA (reference sequence). The V and J ends lost 5 bases and 5 bases respectively, with 8 bases between them. The CDR3 covers 11 residues. CDR3 residues: CSAETGDTQYF. Partial CDR3 DNA: TGCAGTGCTGAGACTGGAGATACG.

In this sample, this clone turned up a few times. The read falls 3 residues short of the CDR3 end, and the missing part is taken from the germline J gene. The V and J genes are TRBV7-2 and TRBJ1-1, with D uncertain. Germline V gives CDR1 SGHTA, CDR2 FQGNSA. The CDR3 totals 13 residues. Trimming removed 1 base at V and 5 bases at J, with 8 bases between. CDR3 sequence: CASSLGRKTEAFF. The part of the CDR3 DNA that was read is TGTGCCAGCAGCTTAGGGCGGAAGACTGAA.

Points on this clone: The read comes to an end 3 residues before the CDR3 does, leaving the germline J gene to fill in the end. The rearrangement uses TRBV6-2 or TRBV6-3 and TRBJ2-7; D unresolved. The CDR3 runs 13 residues. CDR1 MNHEY and CDR2 SVGEGT come from the germline V gene. Deletions cut 0 bases from V and 2 bases from J, with 5 bases between. The CDR3 here is CASSYSSTYEQYF. The DNA read from the CDR3 is TGTGCCAGCAGTTACTCTTCAACCTACGAG.

This clone came up a few times. The sequence runs out 3 residues before the end of the CDR3; the remainder is reconstructed from the germline J gene. The chain links TRBV20-1 to TRBJ2-1; D might be TRBD1 (6 bases). V shed 4 bases and J shed 6 bases, with 22 bases lying between them. The CDR3 runs 16 residues. In germline, CDR1 is DFQATT, CDR2 SNEGSKA (reference sequence). The CDR3 sequence: CSATITGKISGNEQFF. The CDR3 DNA, read in part, is TGCAGTGCTACAATAACAGGGAAGATTTCGGGCAATGAG.

This clone was counted many times. The sequenced fragment ends 3 residues before the CDR3 boundary, so the rest is inferred from the germline J gene. The J gene is TRBJ2-1, the V gene TRBV7-2, with 8 positions matching TRBD2. V trimming: 6 bases; J trimming: 1 base; junction bases outside the gene matches: 5. The CDR3 is 15 amino acids. The germline V gene has CDR1 SGHTA and CDR2 FQGNSA. The CDR3 protein is CASRLSGASYNEQFF. The sequenced part of the CDR3 DNA is TGTGCCAGCAGACTTAGCGGGGCTTCCTACAATGAG.

This clone was observed at least ten times. The read falls 3 residues short of the CDR3 end, and the missing part is taken from the germline J gene. V is TRBV19 and J is TRBJ1-1, with 8 positions matching TRBD1. V was clipped by 10 bases and J by 1 base; unmatched bases: 11. From germline, CDR1 is LNHDA and CDR2 SQIVND (reference sequence). The CDR3 is made up of 15 amino acids. The CDR3 here is CATTVQGTGNTEAFF. The sequenced part of the CDR3 DNA is TGTGCCACGACTGTCCAAGGGACAGGGAACACTGAA.

This clone was detected ten times or more. Partial CDR3 DNA: TGTGCCAGCAGTCTTCATAGGGGGCGGAGCACAGATACG. It codes for CASSLHRGRSTDT. The full-length CDR3 reads as CASSLHRGRSTDTQYF. V and J are TRBV28 and TRBJ2-3; 7 bases are shared with TRBD1. Coverage ceases 3 residues before the CDR3 finishes, and the germline J gene fills in the end. The germline gives CDR1 MDHEN, CDR2 SYDVKM. The length of the CDR3 is 16 residues. The junction had 8 bases not matched to a gene; V was cut back by 5 bases and J by 0 bases.

Of note for this clone: The CDR3 is cut off 3 residues early in the read; its end comes from the germline J gene. This rearrangement joins TRBV2 to TRBJ2-5, with TRBD1 as a possible D gene (6 bases). Germline V gene sequence: CDR1 SNHLY, CDR2 FYNNEI. The germline V and J ends were trimmed by 4 bases and 5 bases, with 14 bases remaining between them. This CDR3 spans 14 amino acids. This chain's CDR3 is CASSGVQGLETQYF. The CDR3 DNA, read in part, is TGTGCCAGCAGTGGGGTACAGGGATTGGAGACC.

This clone was detected many times. The read falls 3 residues short of the CDR3 end, and the missing part is taken from the germline J gene. The chain has TRBV30 and TRBJ2-2; 10 bases map to TRBD2. This CDR3 region has 16 residues. The V segment lost 1 base and the J segment 6 bases; nucleotides outside the gene matches: 8. The germline gives CDR1 GTSNPN, CDR2 SVGIG (reference sequence). CDR3 region: CAWSGLSGGVAGELFF. The sequenced part of the CDR3 DNA is TGTGCCTGGAGTGGGCTCAGCGGGGGGGTTGCCGGGGAG.

This clone showed up many times. Partial CDR3 DNA: TGTGCCAGCAGCTCAACTACGACAGGGAACTATGGC. Translating it yields CASSSTTTGNYG. The entire CDR3 sequence reads CASSSTTTGNYGYTF. This chain connects TRBV5-6 to TRBJ1-2; 7 bases agree with TRBD1. The read halts 3 residues ahead of the CDR3 end, with the missing end drawn from the germline J gene. J gave up 2 bases and V 3 bases, and 7 bases lay outside the gene matches. The CDR3 loop spans 15 amino acids. Germline CDR1 SGHDT, CDR2 YYEEEE.

This clone has only a few counts. The read halts 3 residues ahead of the CDR3 end, with the missing end drawn from the germline J gene. J is TRBJ2-3 and V is TRBV19; 12 nucleotides agree with TRBD1. Germline V gene sequence: CDR1 LNHDA, CDR2 SQIVND (reference sequence). J lost 5 bases, V lost 5 bases, and 8 bases had no gene match. This CDR3 is built from 16 residues. The CDR3 spells CASSHRGQGARDTQYF. Partial CDR3 DNA: TGTGCCAGTAGTCACCGGGGACAGGGGGCCAGAGATACG.

At least ten counts were recorded for this clone. The read falls 3 residues short of the CDR3 end, and the missing part is taken from the germline J gene. The chain joins TRBV6-2 or TRBV6-3 to TRBJ1-2, with TRBD1 as a possible D gene (5 bases). CDR3 size: 15 residues. CDR1 and CDR2 (germline): MNHEY, SVGEGT. V lost 6 bases to trimming and J lost 2 bases, with 16 bases between them. Partial CDR3 DNA: TGTGCCAGCAGAACCGATCAGGGACTCAACTATGGC. Translated, it gives CASRTDQGLNYG. The entire CDR3 is CASRTDQGLNYGYTF.

This clone was recorded at least ten times. The observed sequence ends 3 residues before the CDR3 terminus, with the missing tail filled in from the germline J gene. This chain joins TRBV7-8 and TRBJ2-3; 10 bases agree with TRBD1. The V gene's germline CDR1 is SGHVS and CDR2 FQNEAQ. The J segment lost 5 bases and the V segment lost 5 bases, leaving 16 bases of the junction unmatched. The CDR3 has 18 residues. Incomplete CDR3 DNA: TGTGCCAGCAGCCGAAAGGGTGGGGGACAGGGGCCCATAGATACG. Its protein is CASSRKGGGQGPIDT. The whole CDR3 sequence reads CASSRKGGGQGPIDTQYF.

This clone was found a few times. The CDR3 end falls 3 residues outside the read, so it is completed with the germline J gene. The chain combines TRBV20-1 with TRBJ1-5; possibly TRBD1 for D (6 bases). The CDR3 extends over 14 amino acids. With 4 bases removed from V and 8 bases from J, the gap between germline ends came to 18 bases. CDR1 DFQATT and CDR2 SNEGSKA come from the germline V gene (reference sequence). CDR3 loop: CSATRAGAQEPQHF. The part of the CDR3 DNA that was read is TGCAGTGCTACTCGGGCAGGGGCACAAGAGCCC.

On this clone itself: The CDR3 goes on 3 residues after the read ends, and that part is filled in from the germline J gene. The J gene is TRBJ1-5, the V gene TRBV19; D uncertain. V lost 0 bases to trimming and J lost 7 bases, with 13 bases between them. This CDR3 is 15 amino acids long. CDR1 and CDR2 from the germline V gene are LNHDA and SQIVND (reference sequence). The chain's CDR3 is CASSIDARAWQPQHF. The sequenced CDR3 bases are TGTGCCAGTAGTATAGATGCGAGGGCCTGGCAGCCC.

This clone was recorded many times. The read terminates 3 residues ahead of where the CDR3 ends, so the germline J gene completes it. V is TRBV6-7 and J is TRBJ2-1; D is possibly TRBD1 (6 bases). Being an ORF, TRBV6-7 has a function that is uncertain. This CDR3 has 15 amino acids. V was cut by 1 base and J by 4 bases, with 11 bases left in between. The CDR3 loop is CASSYYGTPYNEQFF. The DNA read from the CDR3 is TGTGCCAGCAGTTACTACGGGACACCTTACAATGAG.

Ten or more counts support this clone. The CDR3 end is not reached by the read, which stops 3 residues before it; the germline J gene fills it in. The gene calls are TRBV5-1 and TRBJ1-3; D is perhaps TRBD1 (5 bases). CDR1 and CDR2 from the germline V gene are SGHRS and YFSETQ. Trimming pared 2 bases from V and 0 bases from J, leaving 6 bases between. This CDR3 has 14 amino acids. The DNA read from the CDR3 is TGCGCCAGCAGCTTTGGGGCCTCTGGAAACACC. Its protein is CASSFGASGNT. The whole CDR3 protein reads CASSFGASGNTIYF.

Many counts were recorded for this clone. CDR3 bases read: TGTGCCAGTAGGAAGGACAGGGGGTACTATGGC. Residues: CASRKDRGYYG. The entire CDR3 reads CASRKDRGYYGYTF. The rearrangement uses TRBV19 and TRBJ1-2; TRBD1 aligns across 10 bases. The observed sequence ends 3 residues before the CDR3 terminus, with the missing tail filled in from the germline J gene. Per germline, CDR1 LNHDA and CDR2 SQIVND (reference sequence). The CDR3 loop spans 14 amino acids. With V trimmed by 6 bases and J by 3 bases, 4 bases remained unmatched.